Described below is a single T cell receptor beta chain sequence and its context. Its antigen is still unknown. From germline, CDR1 is SGDLS and CDR2 YYNGEE. V shed 3 bases, J shed 4 bases, and the junction held 10 bases outside the gene matches. The CDR3 is 15 amino acids. These data originate in a study of shared clonotypes between healthy human individuals. Across the study: Each donor contributed plates that comprised three CD4 naive, three CD4 memory, two CD8 naive and one CD8 memory. Study-wide points: Sharing across four donors was highest in naive CD4 (approximately 5%) and lowest in memory CD8 (approximately 0.4%). Generation probabilities of non-shared clonotypes were lower (relative to those shared by all four donors). The diversity represented, both genetic and in exposure history, was limited by few donors.

Repertoires were generated with immunoSEQ multiplex PCR, while TCRdb's copy carries only in-frame clones and drops some. The sample has approximately 2.1 million clones, just over 90% seen once. This clonotype was sampled from a man in his late teens or twenties in good health. Some clones in this sample may be carry-over from other donors' samples. The sequenced sample consisted of naive CD4+ T cells from PBMCs. Subset in this sample: CD45RA+ positively selected. The gene calls are TRBV9 and TRBJ2-7; 7 bases line up with TRBD1. CDR3 DNA sequence: TGTGCCAGCAGCGCCGAGTCCCGGGACAGTTACGAGCAGTACTTC. This gives the protein CASSAESRDSYEQYF.